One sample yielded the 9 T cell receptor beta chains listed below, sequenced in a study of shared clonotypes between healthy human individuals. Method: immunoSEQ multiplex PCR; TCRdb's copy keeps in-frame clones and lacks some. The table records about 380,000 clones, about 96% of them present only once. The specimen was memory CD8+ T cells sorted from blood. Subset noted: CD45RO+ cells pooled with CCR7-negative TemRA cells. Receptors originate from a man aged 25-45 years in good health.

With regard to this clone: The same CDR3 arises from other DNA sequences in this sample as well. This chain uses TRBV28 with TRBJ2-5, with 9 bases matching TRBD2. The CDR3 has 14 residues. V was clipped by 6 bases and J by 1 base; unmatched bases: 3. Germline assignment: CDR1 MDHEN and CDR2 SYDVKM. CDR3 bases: TGTGCCAGCAGCCTGGGACTAGCCCAAGAGACCCAGTACTTC. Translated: CASSLGLAQETQYF. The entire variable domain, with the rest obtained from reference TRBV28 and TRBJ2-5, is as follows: DVKVTQSSRYLVKRTGEKVFLECVQDMDHENMFWYRQDPGLGLRLIYFSYDVKMKEKGDIPEGYSVSREKKERFSLILESASTNQTSMYLCASSLGLAQETQYFGPGTRLLVL.

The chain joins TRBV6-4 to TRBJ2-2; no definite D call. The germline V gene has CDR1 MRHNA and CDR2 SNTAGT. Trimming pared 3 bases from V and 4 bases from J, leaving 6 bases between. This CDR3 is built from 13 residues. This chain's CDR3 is CASSEGITGELFF. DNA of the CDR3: TGTGCCAGCAGTGAAGGTATCACCGGGGAGCTGTTTTTT.

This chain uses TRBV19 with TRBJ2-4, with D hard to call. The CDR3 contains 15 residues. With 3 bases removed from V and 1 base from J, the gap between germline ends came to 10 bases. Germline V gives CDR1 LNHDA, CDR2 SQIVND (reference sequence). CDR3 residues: CASSITLSAKNIQYF. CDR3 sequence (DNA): TGTGCCAGTAGTATCACCCTATCGGCCAAAAACATTCAGTACTTC. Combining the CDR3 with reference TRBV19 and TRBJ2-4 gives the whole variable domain DGGITQSPKYLFRKEGQNVTLSCEQNLNHDAMYWYRQDPGQGLRLIYYSQIVNDFQKGDIAEGYSVSREKKESFPLTVTSAQKNPTAFYLCASSITLSAKNIQYFGAGTRLSVL.

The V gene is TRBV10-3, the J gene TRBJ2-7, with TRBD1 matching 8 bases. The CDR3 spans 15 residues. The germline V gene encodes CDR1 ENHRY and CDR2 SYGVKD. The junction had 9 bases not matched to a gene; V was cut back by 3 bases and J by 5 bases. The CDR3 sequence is CAISEPWTGSHEQYF. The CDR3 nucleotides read TGTGCCATCAGTGAACCATGGACAGGGTCCCACGAGCAGTACTTC.

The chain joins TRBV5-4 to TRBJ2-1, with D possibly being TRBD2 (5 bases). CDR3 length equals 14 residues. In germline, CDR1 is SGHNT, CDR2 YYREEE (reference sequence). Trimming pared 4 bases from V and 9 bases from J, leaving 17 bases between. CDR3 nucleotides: TGTGCCAGCAGCCCTGGTGGCCGGAGGATTGAGCAGTTCTTC. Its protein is CASSPGGRRIEQFF.

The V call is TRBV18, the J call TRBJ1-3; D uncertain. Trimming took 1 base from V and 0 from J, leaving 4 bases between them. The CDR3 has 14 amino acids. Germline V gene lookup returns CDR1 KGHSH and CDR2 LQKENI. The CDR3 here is CASSPLSSGNTIYF. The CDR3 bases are TGTGCCAGCTCACCACTAAGCTCTGGAAACACCATATATTTT.

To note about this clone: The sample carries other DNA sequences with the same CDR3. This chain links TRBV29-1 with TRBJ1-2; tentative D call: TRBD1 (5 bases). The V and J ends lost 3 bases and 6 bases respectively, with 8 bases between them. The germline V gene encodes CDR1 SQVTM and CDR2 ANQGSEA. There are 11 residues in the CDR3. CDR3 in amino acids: CSVDRGHGYTF. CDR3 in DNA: TGCAGCGTTGATAGGGGACATGGCTACACCTTC. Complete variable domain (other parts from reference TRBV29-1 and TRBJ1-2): SAVISQKPSRDICQRGTSLTIQCQVDSQVTMMFWYRQQPGQSLTLIATANQGSEATYESGFVIDKFPISRPNLTFSTLTVSNMSPEDSSIYLCSVDRGHGYTFGSGTRLTVV.

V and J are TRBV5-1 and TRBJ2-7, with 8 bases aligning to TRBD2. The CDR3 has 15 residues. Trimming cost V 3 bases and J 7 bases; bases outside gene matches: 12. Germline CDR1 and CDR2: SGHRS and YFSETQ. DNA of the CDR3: TGCGCCAGCAGCTATAGCGGAGAGCGGGGGAATGAGCAGTACTTC. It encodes CASSYSGERGNEQYF.

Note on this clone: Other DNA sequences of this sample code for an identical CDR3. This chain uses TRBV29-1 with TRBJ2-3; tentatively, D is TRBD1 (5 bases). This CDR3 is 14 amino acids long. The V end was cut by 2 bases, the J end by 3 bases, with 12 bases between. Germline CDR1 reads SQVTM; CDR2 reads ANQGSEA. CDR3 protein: CSVEKWGSTDTQYF. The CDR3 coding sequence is TGCAGCGTTGAAAAATGGGGCAGTACAGATACGCAGTATTTT.